A selection of T cell receptor beta chains follows, all from one sample in a study of response to subunit inactivated influenza vaccine. TCRdb reprocessed the RT-PCR reads with MiXCR, giving one entry per CDR3 protein. The sample comprises 610,000 or so distinct CDR3 sequences, 13% to 15% of which are singletons, and approximately 12% rests with the top ten. The starting material was PBMCs from blood, obtained roughly 12 days after vaccination. These receptors all stem from a man aged 50 to 59 who received an inactivated influenza vaccine. Both conserved end residues are part of each CDR3. Fields, in order: V gene, J gene, CDR3 protein.

V gene: TRBV2; J gene: TRBJ1-2; CDR3 protein: CASSPLVGYTF
V gene: TRBV3-1; J gene: TRBJ2-1; CDR3 protein: CASSQDIGQTYNEQFF
V gene: TRBV4-3; J gene: TRBJ2-2; CDR3 protein: CASSQVLGTTTGELFF
V gene: TRBV2; J gene: TRBJ1-2; CDR3 protein: CASRGTGSYGYTF
V gene: TRBV10-3; J gene: TRBJ2-3; CDR3 protein: CAISEPSTDTQYF
V gene: TRBV6-4; J gene: TRBJ2-3; CDR3 protein: CASSVDKPLRTDTQYF
V gene: TRBV15; J gene: TRBJ2-3; CDR3 protein: CATSRTLTGAQDTQYF
V gene: TRBV28; J gene: TRBJ2-6; CDR3 protein: CASSLWGQDNSGANVLTF
V gene: TRBV11-2; J gene: TRBJ2-5; CDR3 protein: CASSLPGQRGKTQYF
V gene: TRBV4-2; J gene: TRBJ2-7; CDR3 protein: CASSARQGAYEQYF
V gene: TRBV5-1; J gene: TRBJ2-2; CDR3 protein: CASSLALRSTGELFF
V gene: TRBV20-1; J gene: TRBJ2-3; CDR3 protein: CSATTPESSSTDTQYF
V gene: TRBV20-1; J gene: TRBJ1-5; CDR3 protein: CSASLKYSNQPQHF
V gene: TRBV2; J gene: TRBJ2-7; CDR3 protein: CASGVSQSQYF
V gene: TRBV11-2; J gene: TRBJ2-5; CDR3 protein: CASSLDQGETQYF
V gene: TRBV2; J gene: TRBJ2-7; CDR3 protein: CASSARQGRSYEQYF
V gene: TRBV15; J gene: TRBJ2-3; CDR3 protein: CATSGSPTDTQYF
V gene: TRBV11-2; J gene: TRBJ1-1; CDR3 protein: CASGGQPNTEAFF
V gene: TRBV4-1; J gene: TRBJ1-1; CDR3 protein: CASSQVEPGNTEAFF
V gene: TRBV10-3; J gene: TRBJ2-1; CDR3 protein: CAISESGTGQNEQFF
V gene: TRBV25-1; J gene: TRBJ2-7; CDR3 protein: CASSELGEQYF
V gene: TRBV6-5; J gene: TRBJ1-1; CDR3 protein: CASSYSGRDEAFF
V gene: TRBV12-3/TRBV12-4; J gene: TRBJ2-7; CDR3 protein: CASSITGRLHEQYF
V gene: TRBV7-2; J gene: TRBJ2-7; CDR3 protein: CASSLDVFGDSYEQYF
V gene: TRBV10-3; J gene: TRBJ1-5; CDR3 protein: CAISEGVRYQPQHF
V gene: TRBV28; J gene: TRBJ2-7; CDR3 protein: CASSLIANYEQYF
V gene: TRBV2; J gene: TRBJ2-2; CDR3 protein: CASSVGAGLASTGELFF
V gene: TRBV7-8; J gene: TRBJ2-5; CDR3 protein: CASSLGRRWGETQYF
V gene: TRBV2; J gene: TRBJ1-4; CDR3 protein: CASSKDYNEKLFF
V gene: TRBV6-1; J gene: TRBJ2-1; CDR3 protein: CASRLAGLRYNEQFF
V gene: TRBV7-9; J gene: TRBJ1-6; CDR3 protein: CASSTNRQTQLHF
V gene: TRBV7-9; J gene: TRBJ2-1; CDR3 protein: CASSSLSNEQFF
V gene: TRBV4-3; J gene: TRBJ2-7; CDR3 protein: CASSQRPSGSYEQYF
V gene: TRBV18; J gene: TRBJ1-1; CDR3 protein: CASSPLDTEAFF
V gene: TRBV12-3/TRBV12-4; J gene: TRBJ2-1; CDR3 protein: CASSFSGSWVTGEQFF
V gene: TRBV24-1; J gene: TRBJ2-5; CDR3 protein: CATSATGGLREETQYF
V gene: TRBV25-1; J gene: TRBJ2-7; CDR3 protein: CASSLSSGTSYEQYF
V gene: TRBV10-3; J gene: TRBJ2-5; CDR3 protein: CASRKLAGEETQYF
V gene: TRBV5-5; J gene: TRBJ2-2; CDR3 protein: CASSWGQGATGELFF
V gene: TRBV6-1; J gene: TRBJ2-4; CDR3 protein: CASRGTGVTENIQYF
V gene: TRBV28; J gene: TRBJ1-6; CDR3 protein: CASSQGVASYNSPLHF
V gene: TRBV20-1; J gene: TRBJ1-5; CDR3 protein: CSAWGQAGSPQHF
V gene: TRBV5-1; J gene: TRBJ2-2; CDR3 protein: CASSLSGPGTGELFF
V gene: TRBV20-1; J gene: TRBJ2-1; CDR3 protein: CSASLPGTGGNVQFF